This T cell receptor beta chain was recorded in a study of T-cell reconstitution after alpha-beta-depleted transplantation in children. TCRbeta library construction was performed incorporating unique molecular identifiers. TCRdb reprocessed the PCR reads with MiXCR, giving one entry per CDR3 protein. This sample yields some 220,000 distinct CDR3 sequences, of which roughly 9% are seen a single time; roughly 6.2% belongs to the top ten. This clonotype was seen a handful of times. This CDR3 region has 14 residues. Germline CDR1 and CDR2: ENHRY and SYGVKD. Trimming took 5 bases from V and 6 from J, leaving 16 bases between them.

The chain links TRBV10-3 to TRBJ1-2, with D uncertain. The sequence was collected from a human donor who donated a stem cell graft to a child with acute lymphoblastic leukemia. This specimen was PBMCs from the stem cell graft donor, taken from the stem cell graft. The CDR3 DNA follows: TGTGCCATCAGTTCCGGCAGGCGCGGGGATGGCTACACCTTC. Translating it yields CAISSGRRGDGYTF.